This T cell receptor beta chain was recorded in a study of cytomegalovirus exposure and HLA in healthy donors. With 60 Vbeta and 13 Jbeta primers, the PCR was carried out. Here immunoSEQ multiplex PCR was the method, and the copy in TCRdb shows in-frame clones only, minus some. The profile shows some 140,000 clones, approximately 74% of them singletons. From germline, CDR1 is GTSNPN and CDR2 SVGIG (reference sequence). The trim removed 4 bases at V and 6 bases at J, leaving 6 bases unmatched. The CDR3 has 14 residues. This clone has a handful of counts. Material: PBMCs. The source of this sequence is a man younger than 35 in good health and CMV-seronegative. The V gene is TRBV30, the J gene TRBJ2-2; TRBD1 aligns across 9 bases. In DNA form, the CDR3 reads TGTGCCTGGATGGGACAGGGATCGTCCGGGGAGCTGTTTTTT. Amino acids: CAWMGQGSSGELFF. Complete variable domain (other parts from reference TRBV30 and TRBJ2-2): SQTIHQWPATLVQPVGSPLSLECTVEGTSNPNLYWYRQAAGRGLQLLFYSVGIGQISSEVPQNLSASRPQDRQFILSSKKLLLSDSGFYLCAWMGQGSSGELFFGEGSRLTVL.